This record covers a single T cell receptor beta chain. Sequenced by immunoSEQ multiplex PCR; TCRdb stores in-frame clones only, minus some. The table includes some 1.4 million clones, roughly 96% detected once. The sample is drawn from a study of shared clonotypes between healthy human individuals. Study-level background: Each donor had three CD4 naive, three CD4 memory, two CD8 naive and one CD8 memory plate.

Deletions cut 1 base from V and 7 bases from J, with 8 bases between. This CDR3 has 13 residues. CDR1 and CDR2 from the germline V gene are MNHNS and SASEGT. Sequenced: naive CD4+ T cells sorted from blood. Documented subset: CD45RA+ positively selected. The chain recombines TRBV6-1 with TRBJ1-3; no clear D gene. The sequence was obtained from a young man in good health. The CDR3 loop reads CASSEDGWNTIYF. In DNA form, the CDR3 reads TGTGCCAGCAGTGAAGATGGCTGGAACACCATATATTTT.